This T cell receptor (beta chain) derives from a study of blood T cell repertoires in COVID-19. For the study at large: T cells, B-cell-depleted T cells, or PBMCs provided the cDNA or gDNA that served as material.

Here immunoSEQ multiplex PCR was the method, and the copy in TCRdb shows in-frame clones only, minus some. This sample has about 95,000 clones, with 81% found just once. This CDR3 contains 14 residues. Germline V lookup: CDR1 SEHNR, CDR2 FQNEAQ (reference sequence). Between the trimmed V and J ends, which lost 0 bases and 1 base, there was a span of 6 bases. This clonotype was sampled from a man older than 75 with active or convalescent COVID-19. The specimen was peripheral blood. V is TRBV7-9 and J is TRBJ1-1; D unclear. This CDR3 is CASSLANRNTEAFF. CDR3 sequence (DNA): TGTGCCAGCAGCTTAGCTAACAGGAACACTGAAGCTTTCTTT.